The subject of this entry is one T cell receptor beta chain. This specimen comes from a study of blood T cell repertoires in COVID-19. Germline V gene data show CDR1 as SGDLS and CDR2 as YYNGEE. V was clipped by 2 bases and J by 5 bases, with 13 bases between them. There are 14 residues in the CDR3. Measured with immunoSEQ multiplex PCR; TCRdb has only the in-frame clones, and not every one. The data show around 80,000 clones, with about 85% seen just once and roughly 9% held by the top ten. This receptor was taken from a human donor in a cohort sampled during active COVID-19. This chain joins TRBV9 and TRBJ2-5; perhaps TRBD1 as D (6 bases). Sequenced material: peripheral blood. The CDR3 coding sequence is TGTGCCAGCAGCGTTTTAGGGGGAGAGGAGACCCAGTACTTC. Translation gives CASSVLGGEETQYF.